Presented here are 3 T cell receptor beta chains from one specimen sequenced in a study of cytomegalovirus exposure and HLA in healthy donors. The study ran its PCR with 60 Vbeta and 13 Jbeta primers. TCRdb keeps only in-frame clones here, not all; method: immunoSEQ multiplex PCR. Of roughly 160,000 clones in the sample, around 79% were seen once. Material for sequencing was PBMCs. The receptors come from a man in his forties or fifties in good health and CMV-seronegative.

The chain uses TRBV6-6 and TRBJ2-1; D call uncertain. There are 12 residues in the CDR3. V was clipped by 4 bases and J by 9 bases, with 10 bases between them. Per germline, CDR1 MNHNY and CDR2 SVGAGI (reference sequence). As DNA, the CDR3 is TGTGCCAGCAGTTCCCGGGTCACTGAGCAGTTCTTC. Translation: CASSSRVTEQFF.

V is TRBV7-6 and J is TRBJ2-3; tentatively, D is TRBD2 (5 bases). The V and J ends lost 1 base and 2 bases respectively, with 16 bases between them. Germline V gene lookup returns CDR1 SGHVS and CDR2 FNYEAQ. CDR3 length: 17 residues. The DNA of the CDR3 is TGTGCCAGCAGCTTAGGCGCAGCGGCAGTATCCACAGATACGCAGTATTTT. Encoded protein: CASSLGAAAVSTDTQYF.

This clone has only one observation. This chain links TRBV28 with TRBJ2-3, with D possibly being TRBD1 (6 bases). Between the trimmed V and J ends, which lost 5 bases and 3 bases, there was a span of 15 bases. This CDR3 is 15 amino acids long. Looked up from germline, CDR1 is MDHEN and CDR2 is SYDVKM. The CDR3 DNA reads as TGTGCCAGCAGTGAACAGGGTGTGACGACAGATACGCAGTATTTT. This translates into CASSEQGVTTDTQYF.